This T cell receptor (beta chain) stems from a study of early T cells in non-severe SARS-CoV-2 infection. The overall study: With bulk RNA from unsorted whole blood as input, sequencing yielded unpaired chains.

Study-wide points: The VDJdb matching leaned toward anti-spike CD8 responses and overlooked private and CD4 specificities.

Note on this clonotype: The antigen remains undetermined.

Attachment of unique molecular identifiers was made to individual cDNA molecules. TCRdb reprocessed the 5' RACE reads with MiXCR, giving one entry per CDR3 protein. In the table there are about 110,000 distinct CDR3 sequences, 12% of which are singletons. The CDR3 spans 15 residues. Germline trimming cut 6 bases from V and 4 bases from J; bases unmatched to any gene: 6. Germline CDR1 reads DFQATT; CDR2 reads SNEGSKA (reference sequence). The sequence came from an adult who was a healthcare worker with PCR-confirmed SARS-CoV-2 infection or an uninfected control (not recorded which). The V gene is TRBV20-1, the J gene TRBJ2-3, with 14 nucleotides matching TRBD2. The sequenced sample consisted of whole blood. This chain's CDR3 is CSARPGLAGADTQYF. CDR3 coding DNA: TGCAGTGCCAGACCGGGACTAGCGGGGGCAGATACGCAGTATTTT.